The TCR beta chain described here comes from a study of control samples from healthy donors and cancer patients. Libraries were prepared by immunoSEQ multiplex PCR; TCRdb keeps only in-frame clonotypes and omits some of them. This table holds 150,000 to 200,000 clones, around 96% found once. Per germline, CDR1 SNHLY and CDR2 FYNNEI. V lost 5 bases to trimming and J lost 5 bases, with 19 bases between them. The CDR3 spans 16 residues. The V and J genes are TRBV2 and TRBJ1-5; D is unclear. The receptor comes from a woman aged 30 to 39 in good health. The material sequenced was blood. This CDR3 reads CASSSMDWGLDQPQHF. CDR3 coding DNA: TGTGCCAGCAGTTCTATGGATTGGGGATTGGATCAGCCCCAGCATTTT.